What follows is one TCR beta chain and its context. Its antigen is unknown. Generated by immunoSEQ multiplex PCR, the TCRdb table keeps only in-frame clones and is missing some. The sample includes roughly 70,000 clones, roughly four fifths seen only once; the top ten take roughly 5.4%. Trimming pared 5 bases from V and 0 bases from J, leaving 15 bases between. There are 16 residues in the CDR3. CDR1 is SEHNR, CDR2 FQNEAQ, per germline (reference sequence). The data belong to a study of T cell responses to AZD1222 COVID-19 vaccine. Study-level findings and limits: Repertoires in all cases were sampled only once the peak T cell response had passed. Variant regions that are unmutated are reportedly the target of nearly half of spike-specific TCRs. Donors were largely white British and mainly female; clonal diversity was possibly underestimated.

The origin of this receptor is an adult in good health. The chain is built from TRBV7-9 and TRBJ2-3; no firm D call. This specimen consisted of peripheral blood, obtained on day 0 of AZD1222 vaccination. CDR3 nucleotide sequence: TGTGCCAGCAGCGACGAACGGGCCACTAGCACAGATACGCAGTATTTT. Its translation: CASSDERATSTDTQYF.